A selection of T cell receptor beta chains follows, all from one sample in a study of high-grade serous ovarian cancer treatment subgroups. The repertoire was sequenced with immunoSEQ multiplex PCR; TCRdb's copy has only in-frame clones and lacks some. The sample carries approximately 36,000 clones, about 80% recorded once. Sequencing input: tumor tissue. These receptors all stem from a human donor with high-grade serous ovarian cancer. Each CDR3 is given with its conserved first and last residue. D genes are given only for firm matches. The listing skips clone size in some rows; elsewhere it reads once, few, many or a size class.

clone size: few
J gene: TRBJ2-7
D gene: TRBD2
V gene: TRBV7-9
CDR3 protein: CASSLGLAGGWDEQYF
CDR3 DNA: TGTGCCAGCAGCTTGGGACTAGCGGGAGGTTGGGACGAGCAGTACTTC

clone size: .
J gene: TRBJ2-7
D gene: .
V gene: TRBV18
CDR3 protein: CASSPGGSEQYF
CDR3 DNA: TGTGCCAGCTCACCAGGGGGGAGCGAGCAGTACTTC

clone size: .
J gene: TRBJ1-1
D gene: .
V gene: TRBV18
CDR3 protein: CASSPMGGVPNTEAFF
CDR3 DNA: TGTGCCAGCTCACCAATGGGGGGCGTCCCAAACACTGAAGCTTTCTTT

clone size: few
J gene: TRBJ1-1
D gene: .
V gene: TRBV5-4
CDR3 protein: CASSTGNTEAFF
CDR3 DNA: TGTGCCAGCTCGACCGGGAACACTGAAGCTTTCTTT

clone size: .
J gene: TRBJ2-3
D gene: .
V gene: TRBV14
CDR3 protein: CASSWGIDTQYF
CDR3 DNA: TGTGCCAGCAGCTGGGGGATAGATACGCAGTATTTT

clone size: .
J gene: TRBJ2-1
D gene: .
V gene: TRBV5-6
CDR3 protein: CASSPLPTGTPSSYNEQFF
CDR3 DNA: TGTGCCAGCAGCCCCCTCCCCACCGGGACCCCGAGCTCCTACAATGAGCAGTTCTTC

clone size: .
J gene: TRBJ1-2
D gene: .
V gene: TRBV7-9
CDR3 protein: CASSLAGAITF
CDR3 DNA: TGTGCCAGCAGCTTAGCGGGGGCTATCACCTTC

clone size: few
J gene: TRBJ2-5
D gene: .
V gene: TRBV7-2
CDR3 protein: CASSLGSSQETQYF
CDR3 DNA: TGTGCCAGCAGCTTAGGCAGTTCACAAGAGACCCAGTACTTC

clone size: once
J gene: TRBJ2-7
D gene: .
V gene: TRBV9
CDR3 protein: CATFVGQPVRVEQYF
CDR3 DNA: TGTGCCACCTTCGTAGGACAGCCGGTTCGAGTCGAGCAGTACTTC

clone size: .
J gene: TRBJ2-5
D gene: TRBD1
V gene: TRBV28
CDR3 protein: CASRTGGTGLETQYF
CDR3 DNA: TGTGCCAGCAGAACCGGTGGGACAGGGTTAGAGACCCAGTACTTC

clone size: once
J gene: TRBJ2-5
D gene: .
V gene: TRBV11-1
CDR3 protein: CASIPGRGRAETQYF
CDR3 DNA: TGTGCCAGCATCCCGGGTAGGGGTCGTGCAGAGACCCAGTACTTC

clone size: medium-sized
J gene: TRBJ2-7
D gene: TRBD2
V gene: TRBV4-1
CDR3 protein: CASSPKVATGGDEQYF
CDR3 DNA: TGCGCCAGCAGCCCAAAAGTAGCTACCGGGGGGGACGAGCAGTACTTC

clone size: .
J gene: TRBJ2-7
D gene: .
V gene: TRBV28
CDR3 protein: CASSLNYEQYF
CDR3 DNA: TGTGCCAGCAGTTTAAACTACGAGCAGTACTTC

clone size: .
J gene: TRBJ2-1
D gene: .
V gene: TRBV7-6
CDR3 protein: CASSLGSLGEQFF
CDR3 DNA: TGTGCCAGCAGCTTAGGAAGCCTGGGGGAGCAGTTCTTC

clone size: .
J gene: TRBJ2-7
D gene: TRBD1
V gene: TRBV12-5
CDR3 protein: CASGLGTGLYEQYF
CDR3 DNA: TGTGCTAGTGGTTTGGGGACAGGGTTGTACGAGCAGTACTTC

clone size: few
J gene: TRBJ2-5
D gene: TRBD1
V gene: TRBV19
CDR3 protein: CATSGGNQETQYF
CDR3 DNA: TGTGCCACCTCAGGGGGAAACCAAGAGACCCAGTACTTC

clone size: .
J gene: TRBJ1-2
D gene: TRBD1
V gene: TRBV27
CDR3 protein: CASCRYGTGGDGYTF
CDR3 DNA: TGTGCCAGCTGTAGGTATGGCACAGGGGGCGATGGCTACACCTTC

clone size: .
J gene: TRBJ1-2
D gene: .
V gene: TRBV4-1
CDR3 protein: CASSQVTDGSPRGYTF
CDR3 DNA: TGCGCCAGCAGCCAAGTCACGGACGGTTCACCCCGGGGCTACACCTTC

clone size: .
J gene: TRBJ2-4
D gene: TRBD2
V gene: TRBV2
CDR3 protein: CASIGEDKAGVYKNIQYF
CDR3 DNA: TGTGCCAGCATCGGGGAGGATAAAGCGGGGGTTTACAAAAACATTCAGTACTTC

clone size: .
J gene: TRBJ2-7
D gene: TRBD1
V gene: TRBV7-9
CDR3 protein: CASSLWDSTYEQYF
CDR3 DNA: TGTGCCAGCAGCCTGTGGGACAGCACCTACGAGCAGTACTTC

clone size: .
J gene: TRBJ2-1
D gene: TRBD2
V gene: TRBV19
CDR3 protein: CASRPLAGGSYNEQFF
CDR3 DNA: TGTGCCAGCCGCCCTCTCGCGGGAGGGTCCTACAATGAGCAGTTCTTC

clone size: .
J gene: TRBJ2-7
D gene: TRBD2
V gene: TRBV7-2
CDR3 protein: CASSRLADRSYEQYF
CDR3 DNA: TGTGCCAGCAGCCGTCTAGCGGATCGCTCCTACGAGCAGTACTTC

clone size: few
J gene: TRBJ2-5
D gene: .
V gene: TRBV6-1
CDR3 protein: CASSRTAQETQYF
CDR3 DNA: TGTGCCAGCAGTAGGACAGCGCAAGAGACCCAGTACTTC

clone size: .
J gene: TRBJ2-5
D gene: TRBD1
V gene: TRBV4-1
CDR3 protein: CASSQATGWKTQYF
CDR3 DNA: TGCGCCAGCAGCCAAGCGACAGGGTGGAAGACCCAGTACTTC

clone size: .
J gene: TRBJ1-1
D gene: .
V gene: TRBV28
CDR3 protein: CASSLWVVGTEAFF
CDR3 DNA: TGTGCCAGCAGTTTATGGGTCGTGGGAACTGAAGCTTTCTTT

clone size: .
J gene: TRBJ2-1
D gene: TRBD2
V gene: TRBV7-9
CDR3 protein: CASSLTSGSPYNEQFF
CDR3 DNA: TGTGCCAGCAGCCTTACTAGCGGGAGCCCCTACAATGAGCAGTTCTTC

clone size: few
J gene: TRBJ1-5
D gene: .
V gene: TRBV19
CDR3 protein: CASSIGAGRVFYQPQHF
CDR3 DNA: TGTGCCAGTAGTATTGGGGCCGGCAGGGTTTTCTATCAGCCCCAGCATTTT

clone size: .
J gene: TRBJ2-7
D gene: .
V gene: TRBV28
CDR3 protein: CASSPQVGGQYF
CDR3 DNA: TGTGCCAGCAGCCCCCAGGTGGGAGGGCAGTACTTC

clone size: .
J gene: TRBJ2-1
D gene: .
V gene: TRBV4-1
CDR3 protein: CASSPRGSGSYNEQFF
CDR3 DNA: TGCGCCAGCAGCCCCCGGGGTAGCGGCTCCTACAATGAGCAGTTCTTC

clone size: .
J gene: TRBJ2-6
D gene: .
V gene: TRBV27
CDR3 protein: CASSLHGTSGANVLTF
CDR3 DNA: TGTGCCAGCAGTTTACACGGGACCTCTGGGGCCAACGTCCTGACTTTC

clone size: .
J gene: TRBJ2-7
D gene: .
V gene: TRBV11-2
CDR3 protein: CASARSGNFEQYF
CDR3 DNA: TGTGCCAGCGCTAGGTCGGGAAATTTCGAGCAGTACTTC

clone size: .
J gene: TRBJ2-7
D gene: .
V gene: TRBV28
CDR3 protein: CASTSGVSGSYEQYF
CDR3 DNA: TGTGCCAGCACCTCCGGGGTTAGTGGGTCCTACGAGCAGTACTTC

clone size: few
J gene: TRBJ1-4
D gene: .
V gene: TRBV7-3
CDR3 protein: CANQTGLNEKLFF
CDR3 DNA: TGTGCCAACCAAACAGGGCTTAATGAAAAACTGTTTTTT

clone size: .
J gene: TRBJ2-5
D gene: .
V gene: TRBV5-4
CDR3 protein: CASSLGGANQETQYF
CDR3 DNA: TGTGCCAGCAGCTTGGGGGGGGCAAACCAAGAGACCCAGTACTTC

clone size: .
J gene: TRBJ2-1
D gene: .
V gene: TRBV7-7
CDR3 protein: CASSTTGARYNEQFF
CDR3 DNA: TGTGCCAGCAGCACTACAGGCGCGCGTTACAATGAGCAGTTCTTC

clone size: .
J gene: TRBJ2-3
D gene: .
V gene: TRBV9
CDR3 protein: CASSPRPSSDTQYF
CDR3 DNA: TGTGCCAGCAGCCCCCGACCCAGCTCCGATACGCAGTATTTT

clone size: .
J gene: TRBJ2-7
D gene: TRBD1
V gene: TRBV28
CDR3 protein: CASRTGGFEQYF
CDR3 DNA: TGTGCCAGCAGGACAGGGGGCTTCGAGCAGTACTTC

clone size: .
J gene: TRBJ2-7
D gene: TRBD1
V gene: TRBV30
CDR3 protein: CAWSVRTGNEQYF
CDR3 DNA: TGTGCCTGGAGTGTAAGGACAGGGAACGAGCAGTACTTC

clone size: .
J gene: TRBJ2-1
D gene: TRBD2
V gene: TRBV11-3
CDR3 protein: CASSSPKTSGGYNEQFF
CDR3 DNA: TGTGCCAGCAGCTCTCCGAAAACTAGCGGGGGCTACAATGAGCAGTTCTTC

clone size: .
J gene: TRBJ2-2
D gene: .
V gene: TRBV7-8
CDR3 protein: CASSLARQGPTGELFF
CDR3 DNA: TGTGCCAGCAGCTTAGCGCGGCAGGGGCCCACCGGGGAGCTGTTTTTT

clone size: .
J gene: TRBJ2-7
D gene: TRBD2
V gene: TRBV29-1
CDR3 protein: CSAEATSGRGEQYF
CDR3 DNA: TGCAGCGCCGAGGCGACTAGCGGGAGAGGCGAGCAGTACTTC

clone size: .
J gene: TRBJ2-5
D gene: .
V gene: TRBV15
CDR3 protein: CATSSWTAGGETQYF
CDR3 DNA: TGTGCCACCAGCTCTTGGACTGCTGGGGGGGAGACCCAGTACTTC

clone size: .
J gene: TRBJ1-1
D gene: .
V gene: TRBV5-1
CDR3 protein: CASSLGGGETEAFF
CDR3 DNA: TGCGCCAGCAGCTTGGGGGGGGGCGAAACTGAAGCTTTCTTT

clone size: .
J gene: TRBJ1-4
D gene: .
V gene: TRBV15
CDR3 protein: CATSRDPTRPSEKLFF
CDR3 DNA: TGTGCCACCAGCAGAGATCCGACCCGTCCCAGTGAAAAACTGTTTTTT

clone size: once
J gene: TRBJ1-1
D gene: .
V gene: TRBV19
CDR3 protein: CASSINPGRTEAFF
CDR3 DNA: TGTGCCAGTAGTATTAATCCAGGGAGGACTGAAGCTTTCTTT

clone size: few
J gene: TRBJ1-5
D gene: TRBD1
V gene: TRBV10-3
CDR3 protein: CATGDRGSDQPQHF
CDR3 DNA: TGTGCCACGGGAGACAGGGGATCAGATCAGCCCCAGCATTTT

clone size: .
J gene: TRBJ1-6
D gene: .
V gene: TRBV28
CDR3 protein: CGSSPMTSYNSPLHF
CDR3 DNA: TGTGGGAGCTCCCCAATGACCTCCTATAATTCACCCCTCCACTTT

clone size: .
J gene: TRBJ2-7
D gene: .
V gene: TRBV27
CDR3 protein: CASSAAGSEQYF
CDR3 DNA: TGTGCCAGCAGCGCCGCCGGGTCCGAGCAGTACTTC

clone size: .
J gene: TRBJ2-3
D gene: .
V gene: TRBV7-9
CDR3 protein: CASVQTDTQYF
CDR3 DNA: TGTGCCAGCGTACAAACAGATACGCAGTATTTT

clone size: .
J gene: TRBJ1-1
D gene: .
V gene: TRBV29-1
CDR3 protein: CSVEVGSRTTEAFF
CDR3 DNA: TGCAGCGTTGAAGTAGGGTCCCGGACCACTGAAGCTTTCTTT

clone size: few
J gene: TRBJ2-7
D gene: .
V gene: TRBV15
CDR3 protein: CATGSEGRSYEQYF
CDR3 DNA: TGTGCCACCGGGAGTGAGGGGAGGTCCTACGAGCAGTACTTC

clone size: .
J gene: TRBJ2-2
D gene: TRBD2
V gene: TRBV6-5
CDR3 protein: CASSYGGLANTGELFF
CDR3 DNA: TGTGCCAGCAGTTACGGGGGACTAGCGAACACCGGGGAGCTGTTTTTT

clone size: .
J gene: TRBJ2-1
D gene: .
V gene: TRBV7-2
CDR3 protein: CASSSLALSSYNEQFF
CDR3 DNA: TGTGCCAGCAGCTCCTTAGCGTTGAGCTCCTACAATGAGCAGTTCTTC

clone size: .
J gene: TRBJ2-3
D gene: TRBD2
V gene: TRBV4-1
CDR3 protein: CASRVTSGSSADTQYF
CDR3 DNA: TGCGCCAGCCGCGTTACTAGCGGGAGTAGCGCAGATACGCAGTATTTT

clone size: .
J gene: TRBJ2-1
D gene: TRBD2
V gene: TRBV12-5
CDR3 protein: CASGPTSGRTHNEQFF
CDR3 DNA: TGTGCTAGTGGCCCCACTAGCGGGAGGACCCACAATGAGCAGTTCTTC

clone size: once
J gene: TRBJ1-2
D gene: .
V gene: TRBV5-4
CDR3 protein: CASSLDVWTANYGYTF
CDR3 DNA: TGTGCCAGCAGCTTAGATGTGTGGACAGCTAACTATGGCTACACCTTC

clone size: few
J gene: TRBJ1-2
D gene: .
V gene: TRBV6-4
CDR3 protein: CASSPGLDYGYTF
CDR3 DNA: TGTGCCAGCAGTCCCGGATTAGACTATGGCTACACCTTC

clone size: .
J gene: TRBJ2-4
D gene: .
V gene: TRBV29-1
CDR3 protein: CSVVVEVNGNIQYF
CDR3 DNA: TGCAGCGTTGTAGTGGAGGTGAATGGAAACATTCAGTACTTC

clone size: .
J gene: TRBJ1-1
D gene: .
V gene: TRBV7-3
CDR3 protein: CASSLSGVTEAFF
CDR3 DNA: TGTGCCAGCAGCTTATCAGGGGTGACTGAAGCTTTCTTT

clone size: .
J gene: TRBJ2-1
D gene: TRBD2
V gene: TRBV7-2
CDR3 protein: CATGVSGIPLYNEQFF
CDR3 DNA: TGTGCCACAGGGGTTAGCGGGATCCCCCTCTACAATGAGCAGTTCTTC